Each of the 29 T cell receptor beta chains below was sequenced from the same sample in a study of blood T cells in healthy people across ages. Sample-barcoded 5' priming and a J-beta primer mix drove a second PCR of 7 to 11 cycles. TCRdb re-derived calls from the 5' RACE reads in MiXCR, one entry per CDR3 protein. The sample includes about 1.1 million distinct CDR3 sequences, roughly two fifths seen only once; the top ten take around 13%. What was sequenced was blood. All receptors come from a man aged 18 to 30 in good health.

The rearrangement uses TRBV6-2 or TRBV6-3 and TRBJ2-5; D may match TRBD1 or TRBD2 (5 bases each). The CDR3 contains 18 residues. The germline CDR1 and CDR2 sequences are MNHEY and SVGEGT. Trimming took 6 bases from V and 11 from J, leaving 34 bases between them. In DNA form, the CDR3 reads TGTGCCAGCAGGTATCTCTCAGGGACGGTGAAAAACTACAATGAGCAGTACTTC. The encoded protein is CASRYLSGTVKNYNEQYF.

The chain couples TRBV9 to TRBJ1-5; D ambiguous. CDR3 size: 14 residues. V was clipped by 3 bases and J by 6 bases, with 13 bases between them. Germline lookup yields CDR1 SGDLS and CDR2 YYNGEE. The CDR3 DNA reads TGTGCCAGCAGCGAAGCGGGGTTCGGTCAGCCCCAGCATTTT. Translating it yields CASSEAGFGQPQHF.

In nucleotides, the CDR3 is TGCGCCAGCGGGTTTTCGGAGACCCAGTACTTC. It is translated as CASGFSETQYF. The chain links TRBV5-1 to TRBJ2-5, with unresolved D. Deletions cut 7 bases from V and 5 bases from J, with 9 bases between. The CDR3 extends over 11 amino acids. Germline V lookup: CDR1 SGHRS, CDR2 YFSETQ.

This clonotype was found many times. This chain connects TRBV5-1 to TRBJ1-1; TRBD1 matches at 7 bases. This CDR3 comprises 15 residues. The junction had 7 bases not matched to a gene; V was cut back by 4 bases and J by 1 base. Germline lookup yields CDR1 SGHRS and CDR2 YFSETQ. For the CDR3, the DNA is TGCGCCAGCAGCGGAACAGGGGCGCCGAACACTGAAGCTTTCTTT. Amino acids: CASSGTGAPNTEAFF.

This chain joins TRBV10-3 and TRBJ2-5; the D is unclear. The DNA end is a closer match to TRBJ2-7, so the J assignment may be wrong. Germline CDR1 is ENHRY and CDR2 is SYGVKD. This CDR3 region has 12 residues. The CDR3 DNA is TGTGCCATCAGTGACTGGGGATCCGAGCAGTACTTC. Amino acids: CAISDWGSEQYF.

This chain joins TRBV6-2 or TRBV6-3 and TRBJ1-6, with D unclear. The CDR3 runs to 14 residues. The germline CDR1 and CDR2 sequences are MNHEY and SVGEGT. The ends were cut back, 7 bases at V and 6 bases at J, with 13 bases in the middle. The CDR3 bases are TGTGCCAGCATCAATAGGCGAAGTAATTCACCCCTCCACTTT. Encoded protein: CASINRRSNSPLHF.

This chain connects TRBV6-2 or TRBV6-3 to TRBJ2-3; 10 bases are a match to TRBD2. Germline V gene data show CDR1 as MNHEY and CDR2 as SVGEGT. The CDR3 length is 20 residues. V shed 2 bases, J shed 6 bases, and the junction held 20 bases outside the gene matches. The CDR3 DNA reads TGTGCCAGCAGTTACCCGACCGCCGGGGATAGCGGGGGGTCCCGGGATACGCAGTATTTT. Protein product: CASSYPTAGDSGGSRDTQYF.

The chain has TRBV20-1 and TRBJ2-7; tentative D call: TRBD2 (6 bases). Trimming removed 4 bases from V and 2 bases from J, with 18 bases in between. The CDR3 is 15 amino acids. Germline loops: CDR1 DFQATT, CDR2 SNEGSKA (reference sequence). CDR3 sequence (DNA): TGCAGTGCTATGATGAGTACCGGGAGAACCTACGAGCAGTACTTC. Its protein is CSAMMSTGRTYEQYF.

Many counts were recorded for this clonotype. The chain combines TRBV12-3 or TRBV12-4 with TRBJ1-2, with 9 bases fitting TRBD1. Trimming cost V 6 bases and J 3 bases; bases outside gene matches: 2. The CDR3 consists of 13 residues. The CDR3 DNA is TGTGCCAGCAGCTGGGACAGGGACTATGGCTACACCTTC. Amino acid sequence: CASSWDRDYGYTF.

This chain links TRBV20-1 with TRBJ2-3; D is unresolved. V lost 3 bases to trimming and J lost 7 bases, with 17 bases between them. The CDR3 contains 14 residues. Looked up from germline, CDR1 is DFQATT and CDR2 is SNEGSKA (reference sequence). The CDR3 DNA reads TGCAGTGCTAGCCCGGTGGTGCCAGGCTATACGCAGTATTTT. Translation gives CSASPVVPGYTQYF.

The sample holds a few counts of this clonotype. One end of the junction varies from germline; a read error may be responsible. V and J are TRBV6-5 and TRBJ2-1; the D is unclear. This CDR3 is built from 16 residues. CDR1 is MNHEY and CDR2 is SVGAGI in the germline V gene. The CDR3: CASSYSWVKSCNEQFF. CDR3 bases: TGTGCCAGCAGTTACTCTTGGGTGAAATCCTGCAATGAGCAGTTCTTC.

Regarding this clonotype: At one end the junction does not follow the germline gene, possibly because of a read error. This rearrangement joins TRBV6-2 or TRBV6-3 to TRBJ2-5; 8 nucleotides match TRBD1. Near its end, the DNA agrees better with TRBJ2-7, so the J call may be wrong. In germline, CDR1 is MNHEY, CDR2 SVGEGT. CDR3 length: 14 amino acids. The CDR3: CTSSGTVTGAEQYF. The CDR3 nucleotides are TGTACCAGCAGCGGCACCGTGACAGGGGCCGAGCAGTACTTC.

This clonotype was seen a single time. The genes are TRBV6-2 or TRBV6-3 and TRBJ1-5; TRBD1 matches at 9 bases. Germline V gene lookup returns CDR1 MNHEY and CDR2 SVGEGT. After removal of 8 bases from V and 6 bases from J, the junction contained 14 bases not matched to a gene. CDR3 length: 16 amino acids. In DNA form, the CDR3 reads TGTGCCAGCGCTTCCGGGGACAGGGTACATGGTCAGCCCCAGCATTTT. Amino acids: CASASGDRVHGQPQHF.

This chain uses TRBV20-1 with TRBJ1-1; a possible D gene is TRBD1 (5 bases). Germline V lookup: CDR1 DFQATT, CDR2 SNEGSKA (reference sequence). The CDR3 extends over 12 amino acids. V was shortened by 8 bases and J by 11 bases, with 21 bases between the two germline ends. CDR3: CSRDTSRGTAFF. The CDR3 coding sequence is TGCAGTAGAGATACATCCCGGGGGACCGCTTTCTTT.

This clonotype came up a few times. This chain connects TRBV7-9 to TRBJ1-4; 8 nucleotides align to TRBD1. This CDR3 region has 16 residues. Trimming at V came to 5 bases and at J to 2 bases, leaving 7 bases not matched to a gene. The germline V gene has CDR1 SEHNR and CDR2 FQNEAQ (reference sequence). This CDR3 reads CASSELTGGTNEKLFF. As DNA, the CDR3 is TGTGCCAGCAGCGAACTTACAGGGGGTACTAATGAAAAACTGTTTTTT.

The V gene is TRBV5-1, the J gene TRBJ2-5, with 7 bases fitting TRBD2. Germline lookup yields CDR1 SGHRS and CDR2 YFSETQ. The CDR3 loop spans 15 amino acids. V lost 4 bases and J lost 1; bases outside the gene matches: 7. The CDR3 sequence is CASSPLGLVQETQYF. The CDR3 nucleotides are TGCGCCAGCAGCCCCCTAGGACTAGTCCAAGAGACCCAGTACTTC.

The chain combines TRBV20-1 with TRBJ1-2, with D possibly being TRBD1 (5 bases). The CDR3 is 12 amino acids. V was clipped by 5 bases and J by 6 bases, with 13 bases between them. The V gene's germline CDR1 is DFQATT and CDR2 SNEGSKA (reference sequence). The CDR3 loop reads CSAWEGRHGYTF. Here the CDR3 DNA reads TGCAGTGCTTGGGAGGGGCGGCATGGCTACACCTTC.

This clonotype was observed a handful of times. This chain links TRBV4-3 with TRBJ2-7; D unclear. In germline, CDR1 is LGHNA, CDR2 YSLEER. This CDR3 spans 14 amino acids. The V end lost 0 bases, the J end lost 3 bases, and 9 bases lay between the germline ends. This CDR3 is CASSQDMAGYEQYF. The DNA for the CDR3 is TGCGCCAGCAGCCAAGATATGGCAGGCTACGAGCAGTACTTC.

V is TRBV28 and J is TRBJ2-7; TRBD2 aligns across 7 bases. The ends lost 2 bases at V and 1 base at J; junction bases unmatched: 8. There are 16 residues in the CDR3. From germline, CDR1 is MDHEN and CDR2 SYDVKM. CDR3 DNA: TGTGCCAGCAGTTTAGTCAGGGACGGGGGGTCCTACGAGCAGTACTTC. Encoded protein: CASSLVRDGGSYEQYF.

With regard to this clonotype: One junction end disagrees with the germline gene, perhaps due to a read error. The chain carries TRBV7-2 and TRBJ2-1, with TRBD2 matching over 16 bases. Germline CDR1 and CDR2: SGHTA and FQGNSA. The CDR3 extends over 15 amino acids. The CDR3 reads CAGSHGTSGGAKAFF. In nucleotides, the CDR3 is TGTGCCGGCAGCCATGGGACTAGCGGGGGGGCAAAGGCGTTCTTC. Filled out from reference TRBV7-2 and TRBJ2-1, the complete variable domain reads GAGVSQSPSNKVTEKGKDVELRCDPISGHTALYWYRQSLGQGLEFLIYFQGNSAPDKSGLPSDRFSAERTGGSVSTLTIQRTQQEDSAVYLCAGSHGTSGGAKAFFGPGTRLTVL.

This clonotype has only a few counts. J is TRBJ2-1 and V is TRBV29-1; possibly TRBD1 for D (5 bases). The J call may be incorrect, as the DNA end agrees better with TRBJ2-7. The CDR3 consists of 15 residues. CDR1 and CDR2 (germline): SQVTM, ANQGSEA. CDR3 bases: TGCAGCGATGGAACGGAAAGCAGGGAACGTAATGAGCAGTACTTC. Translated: CSDGTESRERNEQYF.

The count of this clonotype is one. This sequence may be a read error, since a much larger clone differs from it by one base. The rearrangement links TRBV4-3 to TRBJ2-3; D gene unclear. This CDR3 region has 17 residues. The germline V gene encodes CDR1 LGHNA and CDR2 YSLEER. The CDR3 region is CAGSPTPDGESTDTQYF. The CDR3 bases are TGCGCCGGCAGCCCTACCCCGGACGGCGAAAGCACAGATACGCAGTATTTT.

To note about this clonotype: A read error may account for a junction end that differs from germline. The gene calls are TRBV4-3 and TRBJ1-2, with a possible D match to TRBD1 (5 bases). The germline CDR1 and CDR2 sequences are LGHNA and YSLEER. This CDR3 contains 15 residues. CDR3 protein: CAGSPSPPGDYGYTF. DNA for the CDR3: TGCGCCGGCAGCCCAAGTCCACCGGGGGACTATGGCTACACCTTC.

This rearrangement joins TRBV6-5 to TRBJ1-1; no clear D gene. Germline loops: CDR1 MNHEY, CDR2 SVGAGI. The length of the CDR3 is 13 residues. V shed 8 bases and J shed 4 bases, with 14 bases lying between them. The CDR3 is CASLSPRSTEAFF. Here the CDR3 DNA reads TGTGCCAGCCTTAGCCCCCGTTCCACTGAAGCTTTCTTT.

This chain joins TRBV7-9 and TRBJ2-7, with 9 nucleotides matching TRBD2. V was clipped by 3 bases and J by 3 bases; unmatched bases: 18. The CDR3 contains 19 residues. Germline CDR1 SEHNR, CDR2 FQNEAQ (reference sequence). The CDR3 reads CASSFLSSGGFDVFYEQYF. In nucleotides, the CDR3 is TGTGCCAGCAGCTTCCTGTCGAGCGGGGGGTTCGACGTTTTCTACGAGCAGTACTTC.

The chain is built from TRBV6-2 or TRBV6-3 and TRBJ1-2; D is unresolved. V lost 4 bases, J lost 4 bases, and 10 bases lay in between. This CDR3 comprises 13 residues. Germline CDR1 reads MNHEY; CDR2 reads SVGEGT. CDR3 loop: CASSWTSGYGYTF. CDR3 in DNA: TGTGCCAGCAGTTGGACCTCAGGCTATGGCTACACCTTC.

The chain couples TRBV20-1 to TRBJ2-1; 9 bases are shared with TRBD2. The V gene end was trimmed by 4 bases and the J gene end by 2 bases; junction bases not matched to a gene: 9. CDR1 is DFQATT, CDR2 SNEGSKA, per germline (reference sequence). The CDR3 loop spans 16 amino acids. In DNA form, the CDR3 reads TGCAGTGCTATACTCTTAGCGGGGGAGACCTACAATGAGCAGTTCTTC. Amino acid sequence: CSAILLAGETYNEQFF.

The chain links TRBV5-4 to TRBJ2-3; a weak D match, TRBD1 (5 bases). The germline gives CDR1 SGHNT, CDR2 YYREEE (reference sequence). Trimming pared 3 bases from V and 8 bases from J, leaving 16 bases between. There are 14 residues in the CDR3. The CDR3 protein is CASSSGTRQSTQYF. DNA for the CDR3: TGTGCCAGCAGCTCAGGAACCCGACAGAGTACGCAGTATTTT.

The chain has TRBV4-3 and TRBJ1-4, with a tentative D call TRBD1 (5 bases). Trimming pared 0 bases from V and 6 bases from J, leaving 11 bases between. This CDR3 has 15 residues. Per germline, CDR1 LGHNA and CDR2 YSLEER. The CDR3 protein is CASSQDLGPDEKLFF. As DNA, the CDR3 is TGCGCCAGCAGCCAAGACTTGGGGCCAGATGAAAAACTGTTTTTT.